This T cell receptor (beta chain) derives from a study of blood T cell repertoires in COVID-19 (dated by TCRdb to 2020 to 2021). Regarding the complete study: Samples from collaborators originated in the United States, Italy and Spain and spanned both the acute and convalescent phases of COVID-19. The material from the prospective study consisted of cDNA or gDNA derived from T cells, B-cell-depleted T cells, or PBMCs. Deeply sampled blood TCRbeta repertoires from subjects exposed to, actively infected with, or recovered from COVID-19 were included in the dataset. A freely available public database, intended as a resource for researchers studying the immune response to SARS-CoV-2, is where the repertoires were released. Samples were obtained from the ongoing ImmuneRACE study (first 160 participants) and from 1,254 subjects provided by 6 global collaborators. A de-identified subject ID, COVID-19 status, age in years and sex were almost always included in the sample metadata. Where available, HLA class I and class II types were obtained from metadata supplied by the sample provider rather than from assay-based typing. What the research found in general, with its limitations: The amount of clinical and demographic metadata varied by source and participant and was provided uncurated.

The immunoSEQ Assay, a bias-controlled multiplex PCR, was used to amplify TCRbeta CDR3 regions from genomic DNA. In the source study's methods: Within the assay, amplification of reference gene primers was used to estimate how many nucleated cells each sample contained. To quantify the absolute abundance of each unique TCRbeta CDR3 rearrangement, sequence reads were collapsed and filtered. For each sample, productive Simpson clonality was calculated as the square root of Simpson's diversity index over productive rearrangements. TCRdb limited this immuneACCESS table to in-frame rearrangements with V and J called. A share of clones is missing; checked studies link under half to unresolved V genes, and the rest is unexplained. V and J calls and clone size follow that table, whereas D and trimming were derived from the DNA. This sample comprises some 83,000 clones, about three quarters of them detected only once. Under 15% of the sample belongs to the ten largest clones.

Whole blood was collected in K2EDTA tubes by collaborating institutions according to the institutions' own protocols. For TCRbeta analysis, collaborators shipped samples as frozen whole blood, isolated PBMCs, or DNA extracted from either of those sample types. Regarding this clone: Which antigen it targets is not known. No base quality values were provided; no much bigger clone lies one nucleotide off.

According to the germline V gene, CDR1 reads SGDLS and CDR2 reads YYNGEE. The cysteine opens and the phenylalanine closes a CDR3 of 16 amino acids. The entry retains the CDR3 DNA only, 48 bases that are in frame from base 1. V trim: 0 bases; J trim: 5 bases; unmatched bases: 9. Specimen: peripheral blood. This sequence was found in a woman aged 80 or over with acute or convalescent COVID-19. The chain employs TRBV9 and TRBJ2-5; the central 8 bases match TRBD1. The CDR3 reads CASSVGTGGMGETQYF. In nucleotides, the sequence is TGTGCCAGCAGCGTAGGAACAGGGGGAATGGGGGAGACCCAGTACTTC.